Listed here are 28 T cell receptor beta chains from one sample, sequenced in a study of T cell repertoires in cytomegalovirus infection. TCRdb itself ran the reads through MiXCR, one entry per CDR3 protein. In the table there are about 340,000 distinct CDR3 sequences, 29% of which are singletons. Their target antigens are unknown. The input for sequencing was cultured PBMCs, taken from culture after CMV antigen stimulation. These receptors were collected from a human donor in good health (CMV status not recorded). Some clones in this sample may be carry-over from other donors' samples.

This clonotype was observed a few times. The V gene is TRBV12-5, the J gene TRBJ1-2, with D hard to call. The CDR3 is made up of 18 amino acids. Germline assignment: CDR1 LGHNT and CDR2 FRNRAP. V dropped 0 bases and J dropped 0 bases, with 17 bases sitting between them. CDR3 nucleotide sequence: TGTGCTAGTGGTTTGGTACTGGTGGCCTCGGGAGCTAACTATGGCTACACCTTC. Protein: CASGLVLVASGANYGYTF.

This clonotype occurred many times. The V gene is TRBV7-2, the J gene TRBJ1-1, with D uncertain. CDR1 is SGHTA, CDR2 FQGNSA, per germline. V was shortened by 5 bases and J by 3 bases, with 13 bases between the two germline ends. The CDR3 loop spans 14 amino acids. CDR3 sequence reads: CASSPRSRHTEAFF. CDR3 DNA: TGTGCCAGCAGCCCGAGGTCAAGGCACACTGAAGCTTTCTTT.

As DNA, the CDR3 is TGTGCCAGCAGTCAAGGCGGTTCAGGGGGAAGTTCACCCCTCCACTTT. Translated: CASSQGGSGGSSPLHF. The chain employs TRBV5-5 and TRBJ1-6, with 7 positions matching TRBD1. This CDR3 is 16 amino acids long. The germline V gene has CDR1 SGHKS and CDR2 YYEKEE (reference sequence). After removal of 5 bases from V and 9 bases from J, the junction contained 14 bases not matched to a gene. Using reference TRBV5-5 and TRBJ1-6 for the parts outside the CDR3, the full variable domain is DAGVTQSPTHLIKTRGQQVTLRCSPISGHKSVSWYQQVLGQGPQFIFQYYEKEERGRGNFPDRFSARQFPNYSSELNVNALLLGDSALYLCASSQGGSGGSSPLHFGNGTRLTVT.

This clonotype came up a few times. CDR3 sequence reads: CAIRRDSTQETQYF. For the CDR3, the DNA is TGTGCCATCAGGAGGGACAGTACCCAAGAGACCCAGTACTTC. The chain joins TRBV10-3 to TRBJ2-5; 7 nucleotides match TRBD1. The CDR3 loop spans 14 amino acids. V trimming: 6 bases; J trimming: 1 base; junction bases outside the gene matches: 5. The germline V gene has CDR1 ENHRY and CDR2 SYGVKD.

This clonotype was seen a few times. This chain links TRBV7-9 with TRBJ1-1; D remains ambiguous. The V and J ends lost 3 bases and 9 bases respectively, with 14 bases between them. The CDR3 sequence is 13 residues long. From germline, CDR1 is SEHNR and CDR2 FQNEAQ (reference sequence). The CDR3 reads CASSFRDPRKAFF. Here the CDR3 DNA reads TGTGCCAGCAGCTTCCGGGATCCCCGAAAAGCTTTCTTT.

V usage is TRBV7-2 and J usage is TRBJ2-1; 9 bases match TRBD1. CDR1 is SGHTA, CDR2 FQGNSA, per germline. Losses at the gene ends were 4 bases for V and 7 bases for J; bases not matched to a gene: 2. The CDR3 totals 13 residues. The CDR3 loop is CASSSGQGNEQFF. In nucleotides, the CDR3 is TGTGCCAGCAGCTCGGGACAGGGAAATGAGCAGTTCTTC. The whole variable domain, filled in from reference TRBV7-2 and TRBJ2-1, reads GAGVSQSPSNKVTEKGKDVELRCDPISGHTALYWYRQSLGQGLEFLIYFQGNSAPDKSGLPSDRFSAERTGGSVSTLTIQRTQQEDSAVYLCASSSGQGNEQFFGPGTRLTVL.

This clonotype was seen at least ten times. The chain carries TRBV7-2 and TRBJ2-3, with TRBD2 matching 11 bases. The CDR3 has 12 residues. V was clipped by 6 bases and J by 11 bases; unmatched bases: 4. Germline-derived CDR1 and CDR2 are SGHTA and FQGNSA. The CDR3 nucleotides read TGTGCCAGCAGAATTAGCGGGAGGGTGCAGTATTTT. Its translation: CASRISGRVQYF.

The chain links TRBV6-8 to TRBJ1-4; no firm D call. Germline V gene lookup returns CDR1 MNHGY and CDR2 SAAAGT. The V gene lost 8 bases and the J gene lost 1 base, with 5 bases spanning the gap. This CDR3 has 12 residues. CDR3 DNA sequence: TGTGCCAGCTGTAGAACTAATGAAAAACTGTTTTTT. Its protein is CASCRTNEKLFF.

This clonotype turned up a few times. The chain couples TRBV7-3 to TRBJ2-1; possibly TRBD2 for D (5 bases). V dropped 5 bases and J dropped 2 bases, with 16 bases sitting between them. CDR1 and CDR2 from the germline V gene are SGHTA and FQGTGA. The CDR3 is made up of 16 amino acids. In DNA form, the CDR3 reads TGTGCCAGCAGCCCCTCCAGCGGTTTGACCTACAATGAGCAGTTCTTC. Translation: CASSPSSGLTYNEQFF.

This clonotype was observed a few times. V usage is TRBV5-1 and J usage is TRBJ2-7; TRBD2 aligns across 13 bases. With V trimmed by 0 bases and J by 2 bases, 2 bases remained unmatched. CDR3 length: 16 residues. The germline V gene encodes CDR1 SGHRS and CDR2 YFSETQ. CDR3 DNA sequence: TGCGCCAGCAGCTTGGGGACTAGCGGGGGTACCTACGAGCAGTACTTC. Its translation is CASSLGTSGGTYEQYF.

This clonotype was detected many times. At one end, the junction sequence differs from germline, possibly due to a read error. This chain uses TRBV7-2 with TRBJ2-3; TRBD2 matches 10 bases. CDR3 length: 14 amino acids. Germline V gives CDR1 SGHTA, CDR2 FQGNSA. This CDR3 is CASSLAGVTDTQYF. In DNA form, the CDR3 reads TGTGCCAGCAGCCTAGCGGGGGTCACAGATACGCAGTATTTT.

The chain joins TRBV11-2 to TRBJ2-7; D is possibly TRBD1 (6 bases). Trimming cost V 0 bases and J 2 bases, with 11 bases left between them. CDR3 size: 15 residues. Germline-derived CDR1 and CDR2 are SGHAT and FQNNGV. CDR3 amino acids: CASSLDPGTTYEQYF. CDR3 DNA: TGTGCCAGCAGCTTAGATCCCGGGACAACCTACGAGCAGTACTTC.

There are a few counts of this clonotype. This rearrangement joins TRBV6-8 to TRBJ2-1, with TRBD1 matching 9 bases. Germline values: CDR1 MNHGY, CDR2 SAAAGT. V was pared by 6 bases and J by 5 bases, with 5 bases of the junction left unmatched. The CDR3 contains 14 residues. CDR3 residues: CASRAGQGDNEQFF. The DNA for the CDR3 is TGTGCCAGCAGAGCGGGACAGGGCGACAATGAGCAGTTCTTC.

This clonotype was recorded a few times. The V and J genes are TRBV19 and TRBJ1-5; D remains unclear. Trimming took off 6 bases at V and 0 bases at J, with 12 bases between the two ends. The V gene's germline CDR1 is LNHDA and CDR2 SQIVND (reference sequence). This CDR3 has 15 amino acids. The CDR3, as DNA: TGTGCCAGTAGAAGCCGGGGTAATAGCAATCAGCCCCAGCATTTT. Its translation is CASRSRGNSNQPQHF.

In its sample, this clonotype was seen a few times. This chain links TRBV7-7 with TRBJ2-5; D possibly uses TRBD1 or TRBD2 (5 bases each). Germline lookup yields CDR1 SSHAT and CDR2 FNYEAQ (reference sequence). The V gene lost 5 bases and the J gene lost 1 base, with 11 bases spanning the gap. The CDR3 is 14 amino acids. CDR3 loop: CASSRRDPQETQYF. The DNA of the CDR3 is TGTGCCAGCAGCCGCCGGGACCCCCAAGAGACCCAGTACTTC.

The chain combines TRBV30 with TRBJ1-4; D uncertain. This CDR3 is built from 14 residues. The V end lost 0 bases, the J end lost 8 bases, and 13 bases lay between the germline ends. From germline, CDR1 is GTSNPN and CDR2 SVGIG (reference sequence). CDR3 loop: CAWSVRRVGEKLFF. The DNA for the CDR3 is TGTGCCTGGAGTGTACGGCGCGTAGGGGAAAAACTGTTTTTT.

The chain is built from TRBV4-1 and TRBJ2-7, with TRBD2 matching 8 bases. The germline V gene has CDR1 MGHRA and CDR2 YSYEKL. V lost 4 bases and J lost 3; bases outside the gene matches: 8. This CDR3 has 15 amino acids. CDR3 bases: TGCGCCAGCAGCCCCGGGGGGGGGAACGTCTACGAGCAGTACTTC. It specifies CASSPGGGNVYEQYF.

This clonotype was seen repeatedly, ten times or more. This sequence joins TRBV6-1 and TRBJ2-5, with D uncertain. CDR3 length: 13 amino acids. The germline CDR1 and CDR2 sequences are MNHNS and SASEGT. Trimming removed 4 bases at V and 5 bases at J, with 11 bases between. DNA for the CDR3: TGTGCCAGCAGTGCATGGATGGGGGAGACCCAGTACTTC. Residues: CASSAWMGETQYF.

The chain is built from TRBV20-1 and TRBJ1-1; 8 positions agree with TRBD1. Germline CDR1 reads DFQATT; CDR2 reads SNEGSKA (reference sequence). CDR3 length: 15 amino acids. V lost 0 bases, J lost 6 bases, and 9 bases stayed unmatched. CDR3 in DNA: TGCAGTGCTAGAGATGTAGGGCAGGGGGCACCTGAAGCTTTCTTT. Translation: CSARDVGQGAPEAFF.

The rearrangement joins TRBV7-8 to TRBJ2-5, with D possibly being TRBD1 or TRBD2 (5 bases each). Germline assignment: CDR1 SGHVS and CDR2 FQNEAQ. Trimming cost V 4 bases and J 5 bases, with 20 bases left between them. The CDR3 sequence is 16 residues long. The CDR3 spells CASSSPLRRGWETQYF. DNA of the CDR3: TGTGCCAGCAGCTCCCCCCTTCGCCGGGGCTGGGAGACCCAGTACTTC.

The CDR3 is CASSPYASRQGAGNTEAFF. CDR3 bases: TGTGCCAGCAGTCCTTATGCCTCTCGACAGGGGGCCGGGAACACTGAAGCTTTCTTT. The chain recombines TRBV12-3 or TRBV12-4 with TRBJ1-1; TRBD1 matches 10 bases. The V and J ends lost 5 bases and 1 base, in that order; junction bases with no gene match: 16. This CDR3 contains 19 residues.

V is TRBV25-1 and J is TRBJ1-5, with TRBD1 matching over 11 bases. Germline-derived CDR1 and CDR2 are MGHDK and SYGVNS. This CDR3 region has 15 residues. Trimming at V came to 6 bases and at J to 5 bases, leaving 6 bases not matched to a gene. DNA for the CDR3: TGTGCCAGCAGCCCCGGGGGACAGGGGGATCAGCCCCAGCATTTT. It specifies CASSPGGQGDQPQHF.

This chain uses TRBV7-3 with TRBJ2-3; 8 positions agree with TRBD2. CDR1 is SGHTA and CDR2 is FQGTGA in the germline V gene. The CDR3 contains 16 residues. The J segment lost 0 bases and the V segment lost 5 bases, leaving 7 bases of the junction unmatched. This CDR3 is CASSQGGLASTDTQYF. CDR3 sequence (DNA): TGTGCCAGCAGCCAAGGAGGACTAGCAAGCACAGATACGCAGTATTTT. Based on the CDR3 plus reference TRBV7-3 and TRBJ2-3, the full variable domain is GAGVSQTPSNKVTEKGKYVELRCDPISGHTALYWYRQSLGQGPEFLIYFQGTGAADDSGLPNDRFFAVRPEGSVSTLKIQRTERGDSAVYLCASSQGGLASTDTQYFGPGTRLTVL.

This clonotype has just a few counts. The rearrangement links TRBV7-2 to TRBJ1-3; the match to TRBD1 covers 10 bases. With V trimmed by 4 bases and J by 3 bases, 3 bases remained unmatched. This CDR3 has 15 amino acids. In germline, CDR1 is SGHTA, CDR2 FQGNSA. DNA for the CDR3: TGTGCCAGCAGCTGGGACAGGGGAGTTGGAAACACCATATATTTT. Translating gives CASSWDRGVGNTIYF.

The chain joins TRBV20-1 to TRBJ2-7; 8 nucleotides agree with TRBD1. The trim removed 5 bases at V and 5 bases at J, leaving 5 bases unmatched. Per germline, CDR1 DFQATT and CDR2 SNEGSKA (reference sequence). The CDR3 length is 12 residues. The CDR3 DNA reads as TGCAGTGCTTGGGACAGGAGGGACGAGCAGTACTTC. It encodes CSAWDRRDEQYF.

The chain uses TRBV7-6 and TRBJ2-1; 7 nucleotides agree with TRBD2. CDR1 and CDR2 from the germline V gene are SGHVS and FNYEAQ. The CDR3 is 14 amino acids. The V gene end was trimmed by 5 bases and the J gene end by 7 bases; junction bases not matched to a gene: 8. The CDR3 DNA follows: TGTGCCAGCAGCCAACGGGAGGCCGGGAATGAGCAGTTCTTC. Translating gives CASSQREAGNEQFF. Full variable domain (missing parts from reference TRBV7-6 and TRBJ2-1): GAGVSQSPRYKVTKRGQDVALRCDPISGHVSLYWYRQALGQGPEFLTYFNYEAQQDKSGLPNDRFSAERPEGSISTLTIQRTEQRDSAMYRCASSQREAGNEQFFGPGTRLTVL.

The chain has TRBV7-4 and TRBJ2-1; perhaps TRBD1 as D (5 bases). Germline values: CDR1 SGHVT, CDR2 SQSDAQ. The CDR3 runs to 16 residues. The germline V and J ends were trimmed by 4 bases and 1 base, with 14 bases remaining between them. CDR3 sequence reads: CASSYQGFGSYNEQFF. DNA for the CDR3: TGTGCCAGCAGCTATCAGGGTTTTGGGTCCTACAATGAGCAGTTCTTC.

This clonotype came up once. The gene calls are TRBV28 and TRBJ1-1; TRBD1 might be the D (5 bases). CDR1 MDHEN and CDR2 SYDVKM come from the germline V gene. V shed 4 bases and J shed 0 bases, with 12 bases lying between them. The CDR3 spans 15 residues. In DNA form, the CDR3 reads TGTGCCAGCAGTTCCCGGAGGGGCTTGAACACTGAAGCTTTCTTT. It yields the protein CASSSRRGLNTEAFF.